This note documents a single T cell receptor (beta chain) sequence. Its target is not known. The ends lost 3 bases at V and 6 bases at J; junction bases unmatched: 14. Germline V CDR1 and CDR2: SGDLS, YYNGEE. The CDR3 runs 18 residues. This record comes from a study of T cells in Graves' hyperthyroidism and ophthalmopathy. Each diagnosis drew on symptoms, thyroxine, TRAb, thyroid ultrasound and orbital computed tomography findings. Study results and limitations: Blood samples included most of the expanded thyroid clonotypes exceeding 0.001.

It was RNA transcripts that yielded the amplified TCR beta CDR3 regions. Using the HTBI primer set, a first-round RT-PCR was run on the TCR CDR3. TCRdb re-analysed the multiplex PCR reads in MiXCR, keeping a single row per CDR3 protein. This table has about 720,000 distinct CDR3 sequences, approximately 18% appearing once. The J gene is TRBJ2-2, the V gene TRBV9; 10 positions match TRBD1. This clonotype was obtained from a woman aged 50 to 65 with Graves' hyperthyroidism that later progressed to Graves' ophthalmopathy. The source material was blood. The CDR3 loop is CASSAQDRGQKLAGELFF. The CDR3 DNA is TGTGCCAGCAGCGCCCAAGACAGGGGGCAAAAGTTGGCCGGGGAGCTGTTTTTT.